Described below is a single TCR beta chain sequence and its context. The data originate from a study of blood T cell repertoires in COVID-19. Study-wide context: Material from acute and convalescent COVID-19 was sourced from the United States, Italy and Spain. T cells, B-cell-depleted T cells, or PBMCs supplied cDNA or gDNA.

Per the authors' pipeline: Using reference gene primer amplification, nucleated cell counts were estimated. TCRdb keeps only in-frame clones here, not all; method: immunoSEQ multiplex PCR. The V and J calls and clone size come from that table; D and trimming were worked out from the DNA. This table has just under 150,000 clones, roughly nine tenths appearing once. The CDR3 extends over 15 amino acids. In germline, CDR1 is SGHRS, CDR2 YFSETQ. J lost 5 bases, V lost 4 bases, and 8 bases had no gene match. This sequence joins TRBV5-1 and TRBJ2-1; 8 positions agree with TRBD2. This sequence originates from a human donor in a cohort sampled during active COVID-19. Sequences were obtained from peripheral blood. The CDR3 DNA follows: TGCGCCAGCAGCCCGACGGGGGGGCCTCACAATGAGCAGTTCTTC. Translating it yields CASSPTGGPHNEQFF.